Below are 10 T cell receptor beta chains sequenced from a single sample in a study of cytomegalovirus exposure and HLA in healthy donors. The PCR was carried out with 60 Vbeta primers and 13 Jbeta primers. The assay was immunoSEQ multiplex PCR, and TCRdb's table has in-frame clones only and misses some. The table has 40,000 to 45,000 clones, about 80% seen once. Sequenced input: PBMCs. The receptors were gathered from a man aged 25-45 years in good health and CMV-seronegative.

The rearrangement joins TRBV28 to TRBJ2-7; 9 bases align to TRBD2. The CDR3 has 18 amino acids. Germline V gene sequence: CDR1 MDHEN, CDR2 SYDVKM. The V segment lost 4 bases and the J segment 2 bases; nucleotides outside the gene matches: 15. The CDR3 reads CASSSLVQAGGLTYEQYF. Here the CDR3 DNA reads TGTGCCAGCAGTTCCCTAGTTCAAGCGGGAGGCCTAACCTACGAGCAGTACTTC. The full variable domain, in which reference TRBV28 and TRBJ2-7 provide the parts outside the CDR3, is DVKVTQSSRYLVKRTGEKVFLECVQDMDHENMFWYRQDPGLGLRLIYFSYDVKMKEKGDIPEGYSVSREKKERFSLILESASTNQTSMYLCASSSLVQAGGLTYEQYFGPGTRLTVT.

V usage is TRBV9 and J usage is TRBJ2-1; 8 bases map to TRBD1. The CDR3 consists of 15 residues. CDR1 SGDLS and CDR2 YYNGEE come from the germline V gene. V shed 2 bases, J shed 5 bases, and the junction held 6 bases outside the gene matches. The CDR3 coding sequence is TGTGCCAGCAGCGTTATCGGACAGGGTAACAATGAGCAGTTCTTC. It encodes CASSVIGQGNNEQFF.

The chain carries TRBV5-1 and TRBJ2-5; D is unresolved. With 5 bases removed from V and 5 bases from J, the gap between germline ends came to 10 bases. CDR3 length: 12 residues. Germline V gene sequence: CDR1 SGHRS, CDR2 YFSETQ. The CDR3 protein is CASRTGAETQYF. The CDR3 region has the DNA TGCGCCAGCAGGACTGGCGCGGAGACCCAGTACTTC.

This clone occurred a few times. V usage is TRBV5-1 and J usage is TRBJ1-1, with D tentatively TRBD1 (6 bases). Germline CDR1 is SGHRS and CDR2 is YFSETQ. This CDR3 has 15 amino acids. The V end was cut by 1 base, the J end by 2 bases, with 12 bases between. The CDR3 coding sequence is TGCGCCAGCAGCTTGAGTGGCAGGGGAAACACTGAAGCTTTCTTT. As protein: CASSLSGRGNTEAFF.

This clone was seen a handful of times. The CDR3 reads CASSRGQGNQPQHF. CDR3 sequence (DNA): TGTGCCAGCTCGAGGGGACAGGGCAATCAGCCCCAGCATTTT. The V call is TRBV6-1, the J call TRBJ1-5; TRBD1 matches 8 bases. CDR1 MNHNS and CDR2 SASEGT come from the germline V gene. Trimming removed 8 bases from V and 2 bases from J; junction bases left unmatched: 5. The CDR3 has 14 amino acids.

The chain is built from TRBV7-8 and TRBJ1-1, with 9 positions matching TRBD1. The CDR3 loop spans 13 amino acids. J lost 8 bases, V lost 5 bases, and 6 bases had no gene match. Germline V lookup: CDR1 SGHVS, CDR2 FQNEAQ. CDR3 nucleotides: TGTGCCAGCAGCCGAAGACAGGGGGGAGAAGCTTTCTTT. This sequence encodes CASSRRQGGEAFF.

The V call is TRBV4-3, the J call TRBJ1-3; D is undetermined. CDR1 is LGHNA, CDR2 YSLEER, per germline. Trimming shortened V by 0 bases and J by 4 bases, and 19 bases separated the two germline ends. The CDR3 runs to 18 residues. CDR3 residues: CASSQEPPASRYGNTIYF. In nucleotides, the CDR3 is TGCGCCAGCAGCCAAGAACCCCCTGCGTCTCGGTACGGAAACACCATATATTTT.

The chain couples TRBV7-9 to TRBJ2-7; 8 bases align to TRBD1. V trimming: 4 bases; J trimming: 4 bases; junction bases outside the gene matches: 21. The CDR3 totals 19 residues. In germline, CDR1 is SEHNR, CDR2 FQNEAQ (reference sequence). CDR3 sequence reads: CASSSLYPRTGGLTYEQYF. The CDR3 DNA is TGTGCCAGCAGCTCCCTGTATCCTAGAACAGGGGGGTTAACGTACGAGCAGTACTTC.

The genes are TRBV14 and TRBJ2-3; D call uncertain. The CDR3 loop spans 15 amino acids. The germline V gene encodes CDR1 SGHDN and CDR2 FVKESK. V lost 2 bases and J lost 2, with 11 bases in between. CDR3 protein: CASSQFTRNTDTQYF. CDR3 DNA sequence: TGTGCCAGCAGCCAATTTACCAGGAACACAGATACGCAGTATTTT.

A note on this clone: One end of the junction does not line up with germline, which may come from a read error. This chain links TRBV7-9 with TRBJ2-7; 9 nucleotides agree with TRBD2. CDR3 length: 17 residues. Germline V gene lookup returns CDR1 SEHNR and CDR2 FQNEAQ (reference sequence). The CDR3 sequence is CSSSNLAGPTLAYEQYF. The CDR3 nucleotides read TGTTCCAGCAGCAACCTAGCGGGACCCACCTTGGCGTACGAGCAGTACTTC. Together with reference TRBV7-9 and TRBJ2-7, the CDR3 gives the full variable domain: DTGVSQNPRHKITKRGQNVTFRCDPISEHNRLYWYRQTLGQGPEFLTYFQNEAQLEKSRLLSDRFSAERPKGSFSTLEIQRTEQGDSAMYLCSSSNLAGPTLAYEQYFGPGTRLTVT.